Following are 24 T cell receptor beta chains from one sample sequenced in a study of OX40 agonist ivuxolimab in advanced cancers. This table comes from immunoSEQ multiplex PCR, and its TCRdb copy is limited to in-frame clones, with some not included. The sample shows under 100,000 clones, roughly 80% of them seen only once. The source was CD4+ or CD8+ T cells sorted from blood, collected in a trial of the OX40 agonist ivuxolimab. The receptors derive from an adult with an advanced solid tumor such as melanoma, head and neck, liver or kidney cancer.

This rearrangement joins TRBV6-1 to TRBJ2-1; 8 positions match TRBD1. The length of the CDR3 is 16 residues. J was trimmed by 9 bases and V by 2 bases; bases with no gene match: 12. CDR1 and CDR2 from the germline V gene are MNHNS and SASEGT. As DNA, the CDR3 is TGTGCCAGCAGTGAACCAGGCAGGGGGCGGGTCAGTGAGCAGTTCTTC. Translated: CASSEPGRGRVSEQFF.

The count of this clone is one. The genes are TRBV14 and TRBJ1-1; 7 bases agree with TRBD1. Germline V gene sequence: CDR1 SGHDN, CDR2 FVKESK. V was pared by 1 base and J by 10 bases, with 3 bases of the junction left unmatched. The CDR3 length is 12 residues. CDR3 sequence: CASSQVSGGAFF. CDR3 DNA: TGTGCCAGCAGCCAAGTGTCAGGGGGAGCTTTCTTT.

This clone appeared a few times. This chain joins TRBV19 and TRBJ2-7; D tentatively fits TRBD1 or TRBD2 (6 bases each). This CDR3 contains 15 residues. Germline CDR1 reads LNHDA; CDR2 reads SQIVND (reference sequence). V lost 2 bases, J lost 1 base, and 12 bases lay in between. In DNA form, the CDR3 reads TGTGCCAGTAGTATATGGGGGGCTCAATCCTACGAGCAGTACTTC. Protein: CASSIWGAQSYEQYF.

The J gene is TRBJ2-5, the V gene TRBV5-1; 10 bases are shared with TRBD1. Germline CDR1 and CDR2: SGHRS and YFSETQ. The junction had 13 bases not matched to a gene; V was cut back by 3 bases and J by 5 bases. The CDR3 extends over 17 amino acids. CDR3 DNA sequence: TGCGCCAGCAGCTCTAGCCTGAGGGGACAGGGGCGTGAGACCCAGTACTTC. This codes for CASSSSLRGQGRETQYF.

This rearrangement joins TRBV6-1 to TRBJ2-7, with a possible D match to TRBD1 (5 bases). CDR1 is MNHNS, CDR2 SASEGT, per germline. Trimming removed 5 bases at V and 2 bases at J, with 13 bases between. CDR3 length equals 14 residues. The CDR3 loop reads CASSQGLRAYEQYF. The CDR3 coding sequence is TGTGCCAGCAGTCAGGGTTTAAGGGCCTACGAGCAGTACTTC.

In DNA form, the CDR3 reads TGTGCCAGCCGCCCAGTTAAGCGTCGACCTCACACCGGGGAGCTGTTTTTT. Amino acid sequence: CASRPVKRRPHTGELFF. V gene TRBV11-2 combines with J gene TRBJ2-2; D gene uncertain. Germline lookup yields CDR1 SGHAT and CDR2 FQNNGV. Deletions cut 8 bases from V and 3 bases from J, with 22 bases between. The CDR3 length is 17 residues.

The rearrangement links TRBV5-4 to TRBJ2-3, with 11 bases lining up with TRBD2. Trimming took 2 bases from V and 4 from J; bases not matched to a gene: 6. This CDR3 has 16 amino acids. Germline values: CDR1 SGHNT, CDR2 YYREEE (reference sequence). The chain's CDR3 is CASSFSSGGLSDTQYF. Here the CDR3 DNA reads TGTGCCAGCAGCTTTTCTAGCGGGGGGCTATCAGATACGCAGTATTTT.

The gene calls are TRBV4-1 and TRBJ2-7; 7 nucleotides align to TRBD1. The germline gives CDR1 MGHRA, CDR2 YSYEKL. V lost 7 bases to trimming and J lost 1 base; unmatched junction nucleotides: 10. The length of the CDR3 is 15 residues. CDR3 residues: CASTHDRVGSYEQYF. The DNA for the CDR3 is TGCGCCAGCACTCACGACAGGGTGGGGTCCTACGAGCAGTACTTC.

The genes are TRBV5-8 and TRBJ2-2; D gene uncertain. The CDR3 is made up of 19 amino acids. The V gene lost 2 bases and the J gene lost 4 bases, with 24 bases spanning the gap. Germline V gene data show CDR1 as SGHTS and CDR2 as YDEGEE. In DNA, the CDR3 is TGTGCCAGCAGCTTAGCCAGGCGACTCAAGATAGTAACCACCGGGGAGCTGTTTTTT. As protein: CASSLARRLKIVTTGELFF.

The J gene is TRBJ2-7, the V gene TRBV19; weak D call: TRBD2 (6 bases). Trimming cost V 6 bases and J 3 bases, with 12 bases left between them. Germline CDR1 is LNHDA and CDR2 is SQIVND (reference sequence). This CDR3 has 13 amino acids. The CDR3 DNA is TGTGCCAGTAGCGTCGGACTAAACTACGAGCAGTACTTC. Protein product: CASSVGLNYEQYF.

The chain recombines TRBV6-5 with TRBJ2-6; no firm D call. CDR1 and CDR2 from the germline V gene are MNHEY and SVGAGI. The length of the CDR3 is 15 residues. V lost 5 bases to trimming and J lost 2 bases, with 10 bases between them. CDR3 loop: CASSQHLTGANVLTF. The CDR3 coding sequence is TGTGCCAGCAGTCAACATTTGACTGGGGCCAACGTCCTGACTTTC.

The genes are TRBV6-1 and TRBJ2-1, with TRBD2 matching over 7 bases. The CDR3 contains 17 residues. Germline trimming cut 2 bases from V and 7 bases from J; bases unmatched to any gene: 14. CDR1 MNHNS and CDR2 SASEGT come from the germline V gene. The CDR3: CASSERVGRANSNEQFF. The CDR3 DNA reads as TGTGCCAGCAGTGAAAGGGTAGGGAGGGCCAATAGTAATGAGCAGTTCTTC.

This chain links TRBV5-4 with TRBJ2-5; 9 positions match TRBD2. Judging by the DNA end, TRBJ2-7 fits better; the J call may be wrong. The CDR3 is made up of 15 amino acids. Germline V gene lookup returns CDR1 SGHNT and CDR2 YYREEE (reference sequence). The CDR3 here is CASSHHGSGGYEQYF. The CDR3, as DNA: TGTGCCAGCAGCCATCACGGTAGCGGGGGTTACGAGCAGTACTTC.

The chain recombines TRBV6-4 with TRBJ2-5, with D tentatively TRBD2 (5 bases). V dropped 5 bases and J dropped 2 bases, with 9 bases sitting between them. Germline assignment: CDR1 MRHNA and CDR2 SNTAGT. The CDR3 runs 13 residues. CDR3 sequence reads: CASSKEVQETQYF. The CDR3 DNA is TGTGCCAGCAGTAAGGAGGTACAAGAGACCCAGTACTTC.

This sequence joins TRBV7-6 and TRBJ2-3; 7 nucleotides line up with TRBD2. This CDR3 is built from 15 residues. Germline lookup yields CDR1 SGHVS and CDR2 FNYEAQ. After removal of 4 bases from V and 5 bases from J, the junction contained 9 bases not matched to a gene. The CDR3 loop is CASSSLGGEGDTQYF. The DNA of the CDR3 is TGTGCCAGCAGCTCCTTGGGCGGGGAGGGAGATACGCAGTATTTT.

The gene calls are TRBV5-1 and TRBJ2-7; D tentatively fits TRBD1 or TRBD2 (5 bases each). V was trimmed by 0 bases and J by 5 bases, leaving 18 bases between them. The V gene's germline CDR1 is SGHRS and CDR2 YFSETQ. The length of the CDR3 is 16 residues. The CDR3 coding sequence is TGCGCCAGCAGCTTGGAGCCGGGCCCCCGGGGCAACGAGCAGTACTTC. This codes for CASSLEPGPRGNEQYF.

The chain is built from TRBV19 and TRBJ2-1; 9 bases line up with TRBD1. The CDR3 runs to 15 residues. Germline V CDR1 and CDR2: LNHDA, SQIVND (reference sequence). V lost 6 bases, J lost 8 bases, and 11 bases stayed unmatched. The CDR3 nucleotides are TGTGCCAGTAGCTCCGGGACAGGGCTTCGCCATGAGCAGTTCTTC. As protein: CASSSGTGLRHEQFF.

The rearrangement joins TRBV28 to TRBJ1-3, with 7 bases aligning to TRBD1. The CDR3 sequence is 14 residues long. The germline V gene has CDR1 MDHEN and CDR2 SYDVKM. Trimming took 5 bases from V and 4 from J; bases not matched to a gene: 5. DNA for the CDR3: TGTGCCAGCAGTGTCGACAGGGCCGGAAACACCATATATTTT. Encoded protein: CASSVDRAGNTIYF.

With respect to this clone: A junction boundary mismatches the germline segment, possibly from a read error. Written as DNA, the CDR3 is TGTGCCAGCAGGTTAGGCGTGGGAACAGGTCAGCCCCAGCATTTT. Its translation: CASRLGVGTGQPQHF. J is TRBJ1-5 and V is TRBV7-2; D might be TRBD1 (5 bases). The CDR3 extends over 15 amino acids. CDR1 is SGHTA, CDR2 FQGNSA, per germline.

This chain links TRBV30 with TRBJ1-1; the match to TRBD1 covers 7 bases. CDR1 is GTSNPN and CDR2 is SVGIG in the germline V gene (reference sequence). The CDR3 has 15 amino acids. V dropped 3 bases and J dropped 0; count of bases not matched to a gene: 7. CDR3 DNA: TGTGCCTGGAGACAGGGGCACTACATGAACACTGAAGCTTTCTTT. Protein product: CAWRQGHYMNTEAFF.

V gene TRBV15 combines with J gene TRBJ1-4; D not resolved. The V end was cut by 3 bases, the J end by 9 bases, with 20 bases between. The CDR3 contains 16 residues. Germline V gene data show CDR1 as LNHNV and CDR2 as YYDKDF (reference sequence). CDR3 in amino acids: CATSSPVGLLMKKLFF. The CDR3 DNA reads TGTGCCACCAGCAGCCCGGTGGGATTACTAATGAAAAAACTGTTTTTT.

The rearrangement uses TRBV5-5 and TRBJ2-5; unclear D gene. Germline CDR1 SGHKS, CDR2 YYEKEE (reference sequence). V was trimmed by 5 bases and J by 6 bases, leaving 17 bases between them. The CDR3 consists of 14 residues. Written as DNA, the CDR3 is TGTGCCAGCAGTCGAACCTCAGAGATGCAGACCCAGTACTTC. Translated: CASSRTSEMQTQYF.

The chain combines TRBV6-1 with TRBJ2-1; D may be TRBD1 (5 bases). The CDR3 has 13 amino acids. V shed 6 bases and J shed 4 bases, with 10 bases lying between them. From germline, CDR1 is MNHNS and CDR2 SASEGT. The CDR3 region is CASSLDSYNEQFF. The CDR3, as DNA: TGTGCCAGCAGCTTAGACAGTTACAATGAGCAGTTCTTC.

The CDR3 DNA follows: TGTGCCAGCCGATATCAGGGGAGCTCCTACAATGAGCAGTTCTTC. It translates to CASRYQGSSYNEQFF. This sequence joins TRBV27 and TRBJ2-1, with D maybe TRBD1 (6 bases). V lost 8 bases to trimming and J lost 0 bases, with 14 bases between them. Germline assignment: CDR1 MNHEY and CDR2 SMNVEV (reference sequence). The CDR3 contains 15 residues.